The rows below give T cell receptor beta chains drawn from one sample of a study of blood T cell repertoires in COVID-19. Method: immunoSEQ multiplex PCR; TCRdb's copy keeps in-frame clones and lacks some. Here the sample spans roughly 250,000 clones, 83% being singletons. The material sequenced was PBMCs or T cells enriched from blood (not recorded which). The receptors here all came from a woman aged 35 to 49 who had been exposed to COVID-19. Each CDR3 is given with its conserved first and last residue. Each record gives: CDR3 DNA, CDR3 protein, D gene, J gene, clone size, V gene. A D gene is named only where the DNA matches it firmly. Size is omitted from some rows. Given values are once, few, many or a class for expanded clones.

TGTGCCTGGAGGTTTCTCCAACGGGAAGCTTTCTTT,CAWRFLQREAFF,.,TRBJ1-1,once,TRBV30
TGTGCCAGTAGTATTGGGCTTGGAGGCAGGCAAGAGACCCAGTACTTC,CASSIGLGGRQETQYF,.,TRBJ2-5,.,TRBV19
TGTGCCAGTAGTACCCTACAGGGATCCTCCAACTATGGCTACACCTTC,CASSTLQGSSNYGYTF,.,TRBJ1-2,.,TRBV19
TGTGCCAGCAGCCTCAGCGGGGGTTCCTACAATGAGCAGTTCTTC,CASSLSGGSYNEQFF,TRBD2,TRBJ2-1,.,TRBV9
TGCAGCACCGGGGAGGGCAATCAGCCCCAGCATTTT,CSTGEGNQPQHF,.,TRBJ1-5,.,TRBV29-1
TGTGCCAGCAGTTATTCCGGGACAGGCACTGTATACACCTTC,CASSYSGTGTVYTF,TRBD1,TRBJ1-2,once,TRBV6-2/TRBV6-3
TGTGCCAGTAGTATAGGACAGGGGAGGACCAAAAACATTCAGTACTTC,CASSIGQGRTKNIQYF,TRBD1,TRBJ2-4,once,TRBV19
TGCGCCAGCACCCCTCGGGGGGCGGTTTTAGTGCACTATGGCTACACCTTC,CASTPRGAVLVHYGYTF,.,TRBJ1-2,.,TRBV10-2
TGTGCCAGCAGTTCCTGGACAGGGGGGGCCGCCGGGGAGCTGTTTTTT,CASSSWTGGAAGELFF,TRBD1,TRBJ2-2,.,TRBV28
TGCGCCAGCAGCTTGCCCCCCTGGGGGACTCCTAGCACAGATACGCAGTATTTT,CASSLPPWGTPSTDTQYF,.,TRBJ2-3,.,TRBV5-1
TGTGCCAGCAGCCCCATCGGCACTAGCGGGGGTGCGAACACCGGGGAGCTGTTTTTT,CASSPIGTSGGANTGELFF,TRBD2,TRBJ2-2,.,TRBV3-1/TRBV3-2
TGTGCCTGGGAACCATTGGACAGGGTGTCTACAGCTACGCAGTATTTT,CAWEPLDRVSTATQYF,TRBD1,TRBJ2-3,.,TRBV30
TGTGCCAGCAGCTCTCTACCCGGGACTAGCGGGGCAAAACCCCTTTACAATGAGCAGTTCTTC,CASSSLPGTSGAKPLYNEQFF,TRBD2,TRBJ2-1,.,TRBV14
TGTGCCAGCAGCTCCGAGCGGGTTTCCTACGAGCAGTACTTC,CASSSERVSYEQYF,.,TRBJ2-7,.,TRBV7-2
TGTGCCAGCAGTTATGGGCTAGCGGGGGGATACGAGCAGTACTTC,CASSYGLAGGYEQYF,TRBD2,TRBJ2-7,.,TRBV6-5
TGTGCCAGCAGCCAAGATCGCGGGCAGTCATCCTACGAGCAGTACTTC,CASSQDRGQSSYEQYF,.,TRBJ2-7,.,TRBV3-1/TRBV3-2
TGTGCCTGGAGTGTCGGCGGGGGGTCCTACGAGCAGTACTTC,CAWSVGGGSYEQYF,TRBD2,TRBJ2-7,.,TRBV30
TGTGCCAGCAGCTCCCATGGGACTAGCGGCGAGCAGTACTTC,CASSSHGTSGEQYF,TRBD2,TRBJ2-7,.,TRBV11-3
TGTGCCAGCAGCATAAAGGGGCAGGGGGATGGCTACACCTTC,CASSIKGQGDGYTF,TRBD1,TRBJ1-2,.,TRBV7-9
TGTGCCAGCAGCTGGGACTATCAGGGGTACGAGCAGTACTTC,CASSWDYQGYEQYF,.,TRBJ2-7,few,TRBV7-8
TGTGCCAGCAGTTTTGGGGGGTCCGTCGAGCAGTACTTC,CASSFGGSVEQYF,.,TRBJ2-7,.,TRBV12-3/TRBV12-4
TGTGCCAGCACAGAGGTGAACTATGGCTACACCTTC,CASTEVNYGYTF,.,TRBJ1-2,.,TRBV28
TGTGCCAGCGGGCGCGACTCCTATAATTCACCCCTCCACTTT,CASGRDSYNSPLHF,.,TRBJ1-6,.,TRBV25-1
TGTGCCAGCAGCGCCCAGTGGAACTATGGCTACACCTTC,CASSAQWNYGYTF,.,TRBJ1-2,.,TRBV12-3/TRBV12-4
TGTGCCTGGAGTAGGGGACAGGGAGGTTCACCCCTCCACTTT,CAWSRGQGGSPLHF,TRBD1,TRBJ1-6,once,TRBV30
TGTGCCAGCAGTTACGACAGCGACACTAATTCATATGGCTACACCTTC,CASSYDSDTNSYGYTF,.,TRBJ1-2,.,TRBV6-5
TGTGCCAGCAGTGCCTCAGGGGCAACTAATGAAAAACTGTTTTTT,CASSASGATNEKLFF,.,TRBJ1-4,.,TRBV2
TGTGCCAGCCGCCTGGGAATAGCGGGGGGCACAGATACGCAGTATTTT,CASRLGIAGGTDTQYF,TRBD2,TRBJ2-3,.,TRBV4-2
TGCGCCAGCAGCTTGGGACAGGGGGCGCTAGGAAGAGAGACCCAGTACTTC,CASSLGQGALGRETQYF,TRBD1,TRBJ2-5,.,TRBV5-1
TGTGCCAGCAGCTTGGAAAGACACAATCAGCCCCAGCATTTT,CASSLERHNQPQHF,.,TRBJ1-5,.,TRBV5-8
TGCAGCGTAAGCGGACTTTCATCCCCTTCAAATGAGCAGTTCTTC,CSVSGLSSPSNEQFF,.,TRBJ2-1,.,TRBV29-1
TGTGCCAGCAGACAGCCAGGGGGAAGTTTCTATGGCTACACCTTC,CASRQPGGSFYGYTF,TRBD1,TRBJ1-2,once,TRBV18
TGTGCCAGCTCATACAGGGTAGGCAATGAGCAGTTCTTC,CASSYRVGNEQFF,.,TRBJ2-1,.,TRBV7-9
TGTGCCAGTAGTATGAGGGGGGGTCAGCCCCAGCATTTT,CASSMRGGQPQHF,.,TRBJ1-5,.,TRBV19
TGTGCCAGCAGCCAAACCTTGGGGCAGGGGAACACTGAAGCTTTCTTT,CASSQTLGQGNTEAFF,.,TRBJ1-1,.,TRBV28
TGTGCCAGCAGTGAAGCAGACCGTACAGGCTACAATGAGCAGTTCTTC,CASSEADRTGYNEQFF,.,TRBJ2-1,.,TRBV6-1
TGTGCCAGTAGTACCCGACCGGGACAGGGAGGGGCAGATACGCAGTATTTT,CASSTRPGQGGADTQYF,TRBD1,TRBJ2-3,.,TRBV19
TGTGCCAGCAGTCTAGAACCCGGGACACGGTACACTGAAGCTTTCTTT,CASSLEPGTRYTEAFF,.,TRBJ1-1,.,TRBV27
TGCGCCAGCAGCCAAGATCGGCGGGTTAGCTCCTACGAGCAGTACTTC,CASSQDRRVSSYEQYF,.,TRBJ2-7,.,TRBV4-1
TGTGCCAGCAGCCAAGGGGGGGGACTCCTAACTGACACCATATATTTT,CASSQGGGLLTDTIYF,.,TRBJ1-3,once,TRBV3-1/TRBV3-2
TGTGCCAGCAGTCTCGACAGGGATCAGCCCCAGCATTTT,CASSLDRDQPQHF,TRBD1,TRBJ1-5,once,TRBV12-3/TRBV12-4
TGTGCCAGCAGCTTGTCATCGGGGTATGGCTACACCTTC,CASSLSSGYGYTF,.,TRBJ1-2,.,TRBV5-6
TGTGCCAGCAGTGAAAGCCACACCGGGGAGCTGTTTTTT,CASSESHTGELFF,.,TRBJ2-2,.,TRBV25-1
TGTGCCAGCGTGATGGACAGGAGCTCCTACGAGCAGTACTTC,CASVMDRSSYEQYF,TRBD1,TRBJ2-7,.,TRBV2
TGTGCCAGCAGCTTAATGGCAGCTCAGGACACTGAAGCTTTCTTT,CASSLMAAQDTEAFF,.,TRBJ1-1,.,TRBV7-3